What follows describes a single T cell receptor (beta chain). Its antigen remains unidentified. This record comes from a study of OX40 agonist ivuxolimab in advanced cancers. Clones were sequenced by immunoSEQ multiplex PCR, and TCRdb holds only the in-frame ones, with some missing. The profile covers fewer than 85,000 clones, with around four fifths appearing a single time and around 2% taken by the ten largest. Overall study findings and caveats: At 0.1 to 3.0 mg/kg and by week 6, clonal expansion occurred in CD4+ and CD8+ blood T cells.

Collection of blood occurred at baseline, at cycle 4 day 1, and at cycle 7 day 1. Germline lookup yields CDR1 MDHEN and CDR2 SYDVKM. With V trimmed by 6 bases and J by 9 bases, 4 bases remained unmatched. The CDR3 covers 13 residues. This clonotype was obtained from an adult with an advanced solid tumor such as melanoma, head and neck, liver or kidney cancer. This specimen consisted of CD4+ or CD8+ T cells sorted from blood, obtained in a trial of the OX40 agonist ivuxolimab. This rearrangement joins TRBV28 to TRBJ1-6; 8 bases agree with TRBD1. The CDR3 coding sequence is TGTGCCAGCAGATCCGGACAGGGTTCACCCCTCCACTTT. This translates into CASRSGQGSPLHF. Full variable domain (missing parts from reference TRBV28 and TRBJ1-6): DVKVTQSSRYLVKRTGEKVFLECVQDMDHENMFWYRQDPGLGLRLIYFSYDVKMKEKGDIPEGYSVSREKKERFSLILESASTNQTSMYLCASRSGQGSPLHFGNGTRLTVT.